The source of this T cell receptor beta chain is a study of cytomegalovirus exposure and HLA in healthy donors. General study results and limits: Usually a TCR sequence was rare, but some public TCRs were found in many donors. A missense variant in DCLRE1C was later tied to TCR beta V- and J-gene trimming.

Everyone who donated was a healthy bone marrow donor. V was pared by 5 bases and J by 2 bases, with 12 bases of the junction left unmatched. Germline CDR1 reads SGHTA; CDR2 reads FQGNSA. The length of the CDR3 is 19 residues. PCR used 60 Vbeta primers and 13 Jbeta primers. Using immunoSEQ multiplex PCR, the repertoire was profiled, and TCRdb retains in-frame clones only, with some absent. The sample carries some 180,000 clones, more than 60% recorded once. This clone has just one count. The antigen remains undetermined. This TCR derives from a man younger than 35 in good health and CMV-seronegative. The source material was PBMCs. The gene calls are TRBV7-2 and TRBJ2-1; 13 bases line up with TRBD2. CDR3: CASSVAGTSGAGAYNEQFF. As DNA, the CDR3 is TGTGCCAGCAGCGTTGCCGGGACTAGCGGGGCGGGCGCCTACAATGAGCAGTTCTTC.